These 21 T cell receptor beta chains were sequenced from one sample in a study of blood T cell repertoires in COVID-19. Method: immunoSEQ multiplex PCR; TCRdb's copy keeps in-frame clones and lacks some. The data hold 210,000 or so clones, with around four fifths observed a single time. The sample was peripheral blood. The source is a woman aged 50 to 60 with active or convalescent COVID-19.

The V gene is TRBV28, the J gene TRBJ1-3; no firm D call. V gave up 3 bases and J gave up 0 bases, with 9 bases separating them. This CDR3 is 15 amino acids long. CDR1 and CDR2 (germline): MDHEN, SYDVKM. Here the CDR3 DNA reads TGTGCCAGCAGTTTGAGGCTGACCTCTGGAAACACCATATATTTT. The encoded protein is CASSLRLTSGNTIYF.

This clone has more than one count but fewer than ten. The J gene is TRBJ1-3, the V gene TRBV28; the D is unclear. Germline CDR1 and CDR2: MDHEN and SYDVKM. Trimming took off 6 bases at V and 0 bases at J, with 9 bases between the two ends. This CDR3 region has 14 residues. The CDR3, as DNA: TGTGCCAGCAGGAGTAGTCTCTCTGGAAACACCATATATTTT. Translation gives CASRSSLSGNTIYF.

This chain joins TRBV30 and TRBJ1-2; a weak D match, TRBD1 (5 bases). V lost 3 bases and J lost 7, with 12 bases in between. CDR1 and CDR2 (germline): GTSNPN, SVGIG (reference sequence). This CDR3 region has 12 residues. The CDR3 DNA reads as TGTGCCTGGAGCCCGCGGGGCACTGGCTACACCTTC. It codes for CAWSPRGTGYTF.

V gene TRBV28 combines with J gene TRBJ1-1; the match to TRBD1 covers 7 bases. Germline trimming cut 2 bases from V and 7 bases from J; bases unmatched to any gene: 4. The CDR3 runs 13 residues. The germline CDR1 and CDR2 sequences are MDHEN and SYDVKM. The CDR3 spells CASSLGRTGEAFF. As DNA, the CDR3 is TGTGCCAGCAGTTTAGGTAGGACAGGTGAAGCTTTCTTT.

V is TRBV4-1 and J is TRBJ1-5; 7 nucleotides agree with TRBD1. V lost 6 bases, J lost 0 bases, and 5 bases stayed unmatched. CDR1 is MGHRA, CDR2 YSYEKL, per germline. The CDR3 is 15 residues long. CDR3 amino acids: CASRVTGHSNQPQHF. The DNA of the CDR3 is TGCGCCAGCAGGGTGACAGGGCATAGCAATCAGCCCCAGCATTTT.

This chain uses TRBV5-1 with TRBJ1-4; 7 bases are shared with TRBD1. J was trimmed by 0 bases and V by 3 bases; bases with no gene match: 5. Per germline, CDR1 SGHRS and CDR2 YFSETQ. The CDR3 is 16 amino acids. Written as DNA, the CDR3 is TGCGCCAGCAGCTGGGGACAGAGTGCAACTAATGAAAAACTGTTTTTT. This encodes CASSWGQSATNEKLFF.

This chain links TRBV19 with TRBJ2-1; tentative D call: TRBD2 (6 bases). Germline assignment: CDR1 LNHDA and CDR2 SQIVND (reference sequence). This CDR3 region has 15 residues. Trimming removed 7 bases from V and 7 bases from J, with 20 bases in between. Here the CDR3 reads CASKPAGLRGNEQFF. The DNA for the CDR3 is TGTGCCAGTAAGCCCGCGGGACTGAGAGGGAATGAGCAGTTCTTC.

J is TRBJ2-7 and V is TRBV3-1 (or the pseudogene TRBV3-2); the D gene is possibly TRBD2 (6 bases). The CDR3 covers 15 residues. V gave up 2 bases and J gave up 0 bases, with 11 bases separating them. The V gene's germline CDR1 is LGHDT and CDR2 YNNKEL (reference sequence). Here the CDR3 DNA reads TGTGCCAGCAGCCAACCTCTAGCGTACTCCTACGAGCAGTACTTC. Translating gives CASSQPLAYSYEQYF.

The chain employs TRBV28 and TRBJ1-5; 8 bases match TRBD1. The J segment lost 1 base and the V segment lost 7 bases, leaving 6 bases of the junction unmatched. CDR3 length: 15 amino acids. Germline lookup yields CDR1 MDHEN and CDR2 SYDVKM. The CDR3 region is CASNLGQGSNQPQHF. The CDR3 DNA follows: TGTGCCAGCAATCTAGGACAGGGAAGCAATCAGCCCCAGCATTTT.

The chain combines TRBV5-1 with TRBJ2-1, with 8 bases identical to TRBD2. V trimming: 2 bases; J trimming: 10 bases; junction bases outside the gene matches: 11. Germline V gene lookup returns CDR1 SGHRS and CDR2 YFSETQ. The CDR3 totals 15 residues. CDR3: CASSFLAGRAGEQFF. DNA of the CDR3: TGCGCCAGCAGCTTCCTTGCCGGGAGGGCCGGGGAGCAGTTCTTC.

This rearrangement joins TRBV18 to TRBJ2-7, with 8 bases lining up with TRBD1. The CDR3 contains 16 residues. Germline-derived CDR1 and CDR2 are KGHSH and LQKENI. J lost 0 bases, V lost 3 bases, and 7 bases had no gene match. The CDR3 here is CASSPLDRVSSYEQYF. For the CDR3, the DNA is TGTGCCAGCTCACCGTTGGACAGGGTCAGCTCCTACGAGCAGTACTTC.

The chain couples TRBV6-5 to TRBJ1-4, with no clear D. Trimming pared 6 bases from V and 4 bases from J, leaving 12 bases between. This CDR3 region has 14 residues. Germline CDR1 reads MNHEY; CDR2 reads SVGAGI. In DNA, the CDR3 is TGTGCCAGCAGGGCGGACTGGATTAATGAAAAACTGTTTTTT. Translated: CASRADWINEKLFF.

The rearrangement uses TRBV2 and TRBJ2-5; a possible D gene is TRBD1 (5 bases). The CDR3 has 13 residues. V was trimmed by 7 bases and J by 0 bases, leaving 9 bases between them. CDR1 and CDR2 (germline): SNHLY, FYNNEI. The CDR3 is CASTNRYQETQYF. CDR3 nucleotide sequence: TGTGCCAGCACTAACAGGTACCAAGAGACCCAGTACTTC.

The V gene is TRBV11-2, the J gene TRBJ1-6; D is ambiguous. The germline CDR1 and CDR2 sequences are SGHAT and FQNNGV. Between the trimmed V and J ends, which lost 4 bases and 13 bases, there was a span of 8 bases. This CDR3 spans 11 amino acids. As DNA, the CDR3 is TGTGCCAGCAGCTCCAGGTTGCCCCTCCACTTT. Amino acids: CASSSRLPLHF.

The rearrangement links TRBV5-5 to TRBJ1-2; 7 bases align to TRBD1. With 4 bases clipped from V and 4 bases from J, the junction kept 10 bases outside the gene matches. The CDR3 length is 15 residues. CDR1 and CDR2 (germline): SGHKS, YYEKEE (reference sequence). CDR3 bases: TGTGCCAGCAGCCTTACAGGGGTAGAACTCTATGGCTACACCTTC. Protein: CASSLTGVELYGYTF.

The gene calls are TRBV6-5 and TRBJ1-2; 12 bases map to TRBD1. The length of the CDR3 is 13 residues. Looked up from germline, CDR1 is MNHEY and CDR2 is SVGAGI. V shed 11 bases, J shed 6 bases, and the junction held 7 bases outside the gene matches. The CDR3 loop reads CAGRDRGRDGYTF. CDR3 coding DNA: TGTGCCGGCCGGGACAGGGGGCGAGATGGCTACACCTTC.

V gene TRBV9 combines with J gene TRBJ2-1; weak D call: TRBD2 (6 bases). The V and J ends lost 6 bases and 1 base respectively, with 14 bases between them. The CDR3 spans 15 residues. The germline gives CDR1 SGDLS, CDR2 YYNGEE. CDR3 region: CASTVAGSSYNEQFF. CDR3 coding DNA: TGTGCCAGCACCGTCGCGGGGTCGTCCTACAATGAGCAGTTCTTC.

The chain is built from TRBV4-1 and TRBJ2-7, with a weak D call TRBD1 (6 bases). In germline, CDR1 is MGHRA, CDR2 YSYEKL. The CDR3 covers 13 residues. The CDR3 spells CASEGTLSYEQYV. DNA for the CDR3: TGCGCGAGCGAGGGGACACTCTCCTACGAGCAGTACGTC.

The chain combines TRBV7-9 with TRBJ2-4; 7 nucleotides align to TRBD2. The CDR3 loop spans 15 amino acids. Germline-derived CDR1 and CDR2 are SEHNR and FQNEAQ (reference sequence). V lost 0 bases, J lost 6 bases, and 5 bases stayed unmatched. The CDR3 sequence: CASSLAGGSPNIQYF. CDR3 DNA sequence: TGTGCCAGCAGCTTAGCGGGAGGGTCTCCAAACATTCAGTACTTC. Full variable domain (remainder filled in from reference TRBV7-9 and TRBJ2-4): DTGVSQNPRHKITKRGQNVTFRCDPISEHNRLYWYRQTLGQGPEFLTYFQNEAQLEKSRLLSDRFSAERPKGSFSTLEIQRTEQGDSAMYLCASSLAGGSPNIQYFGAGTRLSVL.

The count of this clone is one. The rearrangement links TRBV30 to TRBJ1-2; D gene uncertain. Germline V gene sequence: CDR1 GTSNPN, CDR2 SVGIG (reference sequence). Trimming stripped 5 bases from V and 8 bases from J, with 12 bases between. The CDR3 spans 11 residues. The CDR3 protein is CAWGEGGGYTF. Here the CDR3 DNA reads TGTGCCTGGGGTGAGGGAGGAGGCTACACCTTC.

The V call is TRBV19, the J call TRBJ2-1; perhaps TRBD2 as D (6 bases). Germline CDR1 and CDR2: LNHDA and SQIVND (reference sequence). V lost 1 base and J lost 9, with 19 bases in between. The length of the CDR3 is 16 residues. Here the CDR3 reads CASSIARTTLGGEQFF. The CDR3 DNA reads as TGTGCCAGTAGTATAGCCCGGACGACCCTGGGAGGTGAGCAGTTCTTC.